These T cell receptor beta chains were read from a single sample in a study of Ad26.COV2.S vaccination and SARS-CoV-2 variants. Using immunoSEQ multiplex PCR, the repertoire was profiled, and TCRdb retains in-frame clones only, with some absent. The sample lists around 350,000 clones, roughly 85% occurring once. This specimen was peripheral blood, taken in a trial of Ad26.COV2.S vaccine versus placebo. The receptors stem from a person between 18 and 59 years old who received the Ad26.COV2.S COVID-19 vaccine or a placebo. Each CDR3 is given with its conserved first and last residue. The D gene is left open where the match is weak.

V	J	D	CDR3
TRBV28	TRBJ2-1	TRBD2	CASTLAGVDNEQFF
TRBV4-1	TRBJ1-5	NA	CASSQDWFDQPQHF
TRBV19	TRBJ2-2	NA	CASSMGLTNTGELFF
TRBV5-4	TRBJ2-2	NA	CASSPDGWSVTGELFF
TRBV25-1	TRBJ1-1	TRBD1	CASGETGVLDTEAFF
TRBV6-5	TRBJ1-6	NA	CASGLSSYNSPLHF
TRBV19	TRBJ2-7	TRBD1	CASSISFGRQGYYEQYF
TRBV7-2	TRBJ2-1	NA	CASSLRAGAGNEQFF
TRBV7-9	TRBJ2-2	TRBD2	CASSDGTRGQRTGELFF
TRBV30	TRBJ1-1	NA	CAWSPTREAFF
TRBV7-9	TRBJ2-1	NA	CASSPISSYNEQFF
TRBV27	TRBJ2-2	NA	CASSLSGGLSTGELFF
TRBV6-2/TRBV6-3	TRBJ2-7	TRBD2	CASSPLAVYEQYF
TRBV5-1	TRBJ1-1	NA	CASTDGRYTEAFF
TRBV5-1	TRBJ2-7	NA	CASGKTGSYEQYF
TRBV6-2/TRBV6-3	TRBJ2-1	TRBD1	CASSRRQGSGNEQFF
TRBV28	TRBJ1-5	TRBD1	CASSIYRGRVQPQHF
TRBV16	TRBJ2-7	TRBD1	CASSHEDRVVYEQYF
TRBV5-1	TRBJ2-3	NA	CASRRDYTDTQYF
TRBV28	TRBJ2-7	NA	CASSFQARGSYEQYF
TRBV18	TRBJ1-1	NA	CASSPSLRGNMNTEAFF
TRBV3-1/TRBV3-2	TRBJ2-5	NA	CASSQRGDGETQYF
TRBV11-2	TRBJ2-5	TRBD2	CASSLGPGGVKTQYF
TRBV5-7	TRBJ1-2	NA	CASIHPREPGYTF
TRBV4-1	TRBJ2-1	NA	CASSQLGLNEQFF
TRBV6-1	TRBJ2-2	TRBD2	CASSGVGTSNTGELFF